These T cell receptor beta chains were read from a single sample in a study of beta chain features in type 1 diabetes. Only in-frame clones appear in the TCRdb table, and some are missing; sequencing was by immunoSEQ multiplex PCR. The profile covers 810,000 or so clones, with about a sixth appearing a single time and 0.02% to 0.03% taken by the ten largest. Sequences were obtained from naive CD4+ T cells from blood. These TCRs come from a woman between 18 and 29 years old in good health. Each CDR3 is given with its conserved first and last residue. The order of the fields is D gene, V gene, clone size, CDR3 length, J gene, CDR3 protein, CDR3 DNA. A D gene is named only where the DNA matches it firmly. Rows may omit the clone size; those that give it use once, few, many or a size class.

D: TRBD2
V: TRBV5-1
size: few
length: 19
J: TRBJ2-7
CDR3: CASSRWTSGFPPRSYEQYF
DNA: TGCGCCAGCAGCCGATGGACTAGCGGTTTTCCGCCTCGATCCTACGAGCAGTACTTC

D: TRBD1
V: TRBV2
size: -
length: 17
J: TRBJ1-2
CDR3: CASSPLLPRDSPLGYTF
DNA: TGTGCCAGCAGCCCCCTTTTGCCAAGGGACAGCCCCTTAGGCTACACCTTC

D: TRBD2
V: TRBV18
size: few
length: 14
J: TRBJ2-3
CDR3: CASSLGLEMDTQYF
DNA: TGTGCCAGCTCACTGGGACTAGAAATGGATACGCAGTATTTT

D: -
V: TRBV6-6
size: -
length: 16
J: TRBJ2-7
CDR3: CASSGARAQENYEQYF
DNA: TGTGCCAGCAGTGGGGCCAGAGCCCAGGAGAACTACGAGCAGTACTTC

D: TRBD1
V: TRBV7-2
size: -
length: 15
J: TRBJ1-2
CDR3: CASSLRQGVNYGYTF
DNA: TGTGCCAGCAGCTTAAGACAGGGAGTGAACTATGGCTACACCTTC

D: -
V: TRBV10-3
size: -
length: 15
J: TRBJ1-2
CDR3: CAISESERGDYGYTF
DNA: TGTGCCATCAGTGAGTCTGAAAGGGGCGACTATGGCTACACCTTC

D: TRBD2
V: TRBV5-1
size: few
length: 15
J: TRBJ2-7
CDR3: CASSLGASGPYEQYF
DNA: TGCGCCAGCAGCTTGGGGGCTAGCGGTCCCTACGAGCAGTACTTC

D: -
V: TRBV4-3
size: -
length: 13
J: TRBJ2-7
CDR3: CASSQVRSYEQYF
DNA: TGCGCCAGCAGCCAAGTTCGTTCCTACGAGCAGTACTTC

D: -
V: TRBV4-3
size: once
length: 16
J: TRBJ2-2
CDR3: CANGEPGRPNTGELFF
DNA: TGCGCCAACGGAGAGCCGGGACGGCCGAACACCGGGGAGCTGTTTTTT

D: -
V: TRBV27
size: -
length: 16
J: TRBJ2-6
CDR3: CASRWEGRAGANVLTF
DNA: TGTGCCAGCAGGTGGGAAGGGCGGGCTGGGGCCAACGTCCTGACTTTC

D: -
V: TRBV28
size: -
length: 13
J: TRBJ2-5
CDR3: CASSLQNQETQYF
DNA: TGTGCCAGCAGTTTACAAAATCAAGAGACCCAGTACTTC

D: -
V: TRBV19
size: -
length: 15
J: TRBJ2-1
CDR3: CASRIATSRYNEQFF
DNA: TGTGCCAGTAGAATAGCTACCTCTCGATACAATGAGCAGTTCTTC

D: TRBD2
V: TRBV10-3
size: -
length: 12
J: TRBJ2-1
CDR3: CAISGGGSGQFF
DNA: TGTGCCATCAGTGGGGGCGGGAGTGGACAGTTCTTC